The source of this T cell receptor (beta chain) is a study of shared clonotypes between healthy human individuals. Points on this clone: The antigen remains undetermined.

The ends lost 5 bases at V and 5 bases at J; junction bases unmatched: 6. CDR1 and CDR2 from the germline V gene are GTSNPN and SVGIG (reference sequence). CDR3 length equals 15 residues. Investigators spread the genomic DNA of each subset evenly over several immunoSEQ plates. Some 30,000 T cell genomes, or approximately 290 ng DNA, went into replicate PCRs of unsorted PBMC. Ten immunoSEQ deep assay plates were used to sequence unsorted PBMC DNA. Only in-frame clones appear in the TCRdb table, and some are missing; sequencing was by immunoSEQ multiplex PCR. Here the sample spans hundreds of thousands of clones, 76% being singletons. Whole-study results and caveats: Deeper or shallower sequencing was expected to change how clonotypes are shared among donors.

This receptor was identified in a woman aged 40 to 50 in good health. Some clones in this sample may be carry-over from other donors' samples. This chain links TRBV30 with TRBJ2-1, with TRBD2 matching 13 bases. Sequenced: PBMCs. The DNA for the CDR3 is TGTGCCTGGGGTCTAGGGACTAGCGGGGACAATGAGCAGTTCTTC. It codes for CAWGLGTSGDNEQFF.